This TCR beta chain was recorded in a study of T-cell memory formation after mild COVID-19. One entry per CDR3 protein, called by TCRdb with MiXCR from the 5' RACE reads. The sample carries approximately 430,000 distinct CDR3 sequences, around 22% recorded once. As regards this clonotype: A read error may produce the germline difference seen at one junction end.

The specimen was PBMCs or a T cell subset sorted from them (not recorded which). This clonotype was sampled from an adult woman who had mild COVID-19 (a few samples of this study predate the infection). Cell type and time point are not known.

In DNA, the CDR3 is TGTGCCAGCAGTGAAGAGGCGGGGCCAGGGACTCACCTGGCTTTC. This sequence encodes CASSEEAGPGTHLAF. The chain employs TRBV6-1 and TRBJ2-6, with D tentatively TRBD2 (6 bases). The germline V gene encodes CDR1 MNHNS and CDR2 SASEGT. The CDR3 is 15 residues long.